These T cell receptor beta chains were read from a single sample in a study of T cells in localized non-small cell lung cancer. The assay was immunoSEQ multiplex PCR, and TCRdb's table has in-frame clones only and misses some. Among under 2,500 clones, more than 20% were seen once, and the ten largest hold about 8.8%. Here the sequenced sample was lung tumor tissue, taken before any cancer treatment. Source of these receptors: a woman aged 35 to 70 with stage I squamous cell lung carcinoma. Both conserved end residues are part of each CDR3. The D gene is left open where the match is weak. The size of a clone is reported for some rows only, either as once, few or many, or as a class for expanded clones.

abundance	v_gene	j_gene	d_gene	CDR3nt	CDR3aa
few	TRBV15	TRBJ2-3	.	TGTGCCACCAGCAGAGTTCGGGTTAGCACAGATACGCAGTATTTT	CATSRVRVSTDTQYF
few	TRBV28	TRBJ1-1	TRBD1	TGTGCCAGCAGTTCCAGGGGGCGAATTGGTGAAGCTTTCTTT	CASSSRGRIGEAFF
.	TRBV11-3	TRBJ2-3	TRBD2	TGTGCCAGCAGCCCAACCCTCGGGACTAGCGGCACAGATACGCAGTATTTT	CASSPTLGTSGTDTQYF
.	TRBV30	TRBJ1-1	.	TGTGCCTGGACCCCCCCGGTGGAGGGGCGAGGAGCTTTCTTT	CAWTPPVEGRGAFF
few	TRBV9	TRBJ1-1	.	TGTGCCAGCGGACAAACAGCGAACACTGAAGCTTTCTTT	CASGQTANTEAFF
.	TRBV30	TRBJ1-3	TRBD1	TGTGCCTGGTCGCGCAGGGGGCTACTCTCTGGAAACACCATATATTTT	CAWSRRGLLSGNTIYF
.	TRBV9	TRBJ1-5	TRBD1	TGTGCCAGCTCGGTACAGGGGATCTTGCAGCCCCAGCATTTT	CASSVQGILQPQHF
few	TRBV10-3	TRBJ1-6	TRBD1	TGTGCCATCAGTGGGACAGGACTTTATAATTCACCCCTCCACTTT	CAISGTGLYNSPLHF
few	TRBV11-3	TRBJ2-7	TRBD1	TGTGCCAGCAGCTTAGAAACAGGGGATTCCTACGAGCAGTACTTC	CASSLETGDSYEQYF
few	TRBV6-8	TRBJ2-1	TRBD2	TGTGCCAGCAGACCCGGACTAGCGGGAGGGCCATGGCGATACAATGAGCAGTTCTTC	CASRPGLAGGPWRYNEQFF
medium-sized	TRBV11-3	TRBJ1-4	.	TGTGCCAGCAGCTTAGGGGTCAGCTATAATGAAAAACTGTTTTTT	CASSLGVSYNEKLFF
few	TRBV10-2	TRBJ2-1	.	TGCGCCAGCAGTCCCGGGACCCCGAGCTACAATGAGCAGTTCTTC	CASSPGTPSYNEQFF
.	TRBV25-1	TRBJ1-2	.	TGTGCCAGCAGTGAATTAGGGGGAACTAACTATGGCTACACCTTC	CASSELGGTNYGYTF
.	TRBV23-1	TRBJ1-6	.	TGCGCCAGCAGCCAAGAGGCCAATTCACCCCTCCACTTT	CASSQEANSPLHF
.	TRBV6-8	TRBJ1-5	.	TGTGCCAGCAGGCACGGCGGGGTCTATAGCAATCAGCCCCAGCATTTT	CASRHGGVYSNQPQHF
.	TRBV19	TRBJ1-5	.	TGTGCAAGTAGGGCAGGGAAGAGCAATCAGCCCCAGCATTTT	CASRAGKSNQPQHF
few	TRBV6-8	TRBJ2-3	.	TGTGCCAGCAGTCCTAGCACCGCCACAGATACGCAGTATTTT	CASSPSTATDTQYF
.	TRBV5-1	TRBJ1-2	.	TGCGCCAGCAGCCCCGACGACCCAGGCTCACGGGGTTACACCTTC	CASSPDDPGSRGYTF
.	TRBV29-1	TRBJ1-4	.	TGCAGCGTTGGGGACCCGGTAGGAAAACTGTTTTTT	CSVGDPVGKLFF
.	TRBV6-8	TRBJ2-7	TRBD2	TGTGCCAGCAGTCAAAGCGGGAGGGCCGGCGAGCAGTACTTC	CASSQSGRAGEQYF
few	TRBV6-8	TRBJ2-1	.	TGTGCCAGCAGTTACGCTCCGGGACGGAATGAGCAGTTCTTC	CASSYAPGRNEQFF
medium-sized	TRBV6-8	TRBJ2-3	TRBD2	TGTGCCAGCAGTGACCTCTTACTAGCGGGAGTATCAGATACGCAGTATTTT	CASSDLLLAGVSDTQYF
few	TRBV16	TRBJ1-1	.	TGTGCCAGCAGCCGGGACGTTTTGAAAGCTTTCTTT	CASSRDVLKAFF
.	TRBV14	TRBJ2-1	.	TGTGCCAGCAGCCCGCTTAACGTCCATGAGCAGTTCTTC	CASSPLNVHEQFF
few	TRBV18	TRBJ2-5	.	TGTGCCAGCTCACTGGGCCTTAAAGAGACCCAGTACTTC	CASSLGLKETQYF
few	TRBV11-3	TRBJ2-1	TRBD2	TGTGCCAGCAGCTCGAACCGGGACTACTACAATGAGCAGTTCTTC	CASSSNRDYYNEQFF
.	TRBV15	TRBJ1-6	.	TGTGCCACCAGCAGAGTTGTTCTAAATTCACCCCTCCACTTT	CATSRVVLNSPLHF
few	TRBV19	TRBJ1-6	.	TGTGCCAGTAGTCCTCGGTACAGCCAGAATTCACCCCTCCACTTT	CASSPRYSQNSPLHF
few	TRBV6-8	TRBJ2-7	TRBD2	TGTGCCAGCAGCTCCCCCCTGAGAGCGGGAGGGCCCAGGACGCACGAGCAGTACTTC	CASSSPLRAGGPRTHEQYF